These 3 T cell receptor beta chains originate from one sample sequenced in a study of blood T cells in healthy people across ages. With a J-beta primer mix and a sample-barcoded 5' primer, a second PCR ran roughly 7 to 11 cycles. TCRdb analysed the 5' RACE reads with MiXCR anew, one entry per CDR3 protein. The sample yields about 1.8 million distinct CDR3 sequences, roughly 49% seen once. The sequencing input was blood. The receptors shown here come from a woman aged 40 to 50 in good health.

DNA for the CDR3: TGTGCCAGCAGCTTCTCCAATGAAGCTTTCTTT. Its translation is CASSFSNEAFF. The gene calls are TRBV5-4 and TRBJ1-1, with D uncertain. The CDR3 extends over 11 amino acids. The V end lost 2 bases, the J end lost 7 bases, and 6 bases lay between the germline ends. From germline, CDR1 is SGHNT and CDR2 YYREEE (reference sequence).

The chain combines TRBV10-3 with TRBJ1-2; a weak D match, TRBD1 (5 bases). V dropped 6 bases and J dropped 8 bases, with 16 bases sitting between them. This CDR3 comprises 13 residues. Germline values: CDR1 ENHRY, CDR2 SYGVKD. CDR3 region: CAIRGPTPGGYTF. The CDR3 region has the DNA TGTGCCATCAGGGGACCTACCCCGGGGGGCTACACCTTC.

This rearrangement joins TRBV2 to TRBJ2-5; a weak D match, TRBD1 (6 bases). The V and J ends lost 4 bases and 2 bases respectively, with 20 bases between them. Germline CDR1 reads SNHLY; CDR2 reads FYNNEI. The CDR3 runs to 17 residues. The CDR3 sequence: CASSAQNFPGTQETQYF. The CDR3 DNA reads as TGTGCCAGCAGTGCGCAGAACTTTCCAGGGACACAAGAGACCCAGTACTTC.